A selection of T cell receptor beta chains follows, all from one sample in a study of T cell responses to AZD1222 COVID-19 vaccine. The protocol was immunoSEQ multiplex PCR, while the TCRdb copy is restricted to in-frame clones and leaves out a portion. Seen here are about 21,000 clones, 82% observed once, and the top ten hold 40% to 55%. This material consisted of peripheral blood, taken on day 0 of AZD1222 vaccination. The receptors stem from an adult in good health. Both conserved end residues are trimmed from each CDR3.

v_gene,j_gene,CDR3aa
TRBV6-5,TRBJ1-3,ASRGRGPSGNTIY
TRBV7-2,TRBJ2-7,ASSSTRDPDGEQY
TRBV11-2,TRBJ1-1,ASSLGGNTEAF
TRBV25-1,TRBJ1-3,ASSAPWGGNTIY
TRBV15,TRBJ1-1,ATSREGTGMNTEAF
TRBV6-2/TRBV6-3,TRBJ2-1,ASSYLAGSYNEQF
TRBV28,TRBJ1-6,ASKAAGKNSPLH
TRBV4-3,TRBJ2-2,ASSQDIIGLAGFANTGELF
TRBV11-1,TRBJ2-1,ASSLGQYNEQF
TRBV9,TRBJ1-4,ASSASLQGGDEKLF
TRBV15,TRBJ1-3,ATSPGTAGNTIY
TRBV11-3,TRBJ2-4,ASSLGSGLGGGNIQY
TRBV7-8,TRBJ2-1,ASSLAIGYSYNEQF
TRBV28,TRBJ1-1,ASKGQGGTEAF
TRBV7-9,TRBJ1-2,ASSLSSAGMAYGYT
TRBV7-9,TRBJ2-1,ASSLGQGGINEQF
TRBV7-9,TRBJ2-5,ASSLGWDNKETQY
TRBV29-1,TRBJ2-5,SGRRGMETQY
TRBV28,TRBJ2-3,ASSPGTGGFSTDTQY
TRBV5-6,TRBJ1-6,ASNPGLDNSPLH
TRBV11-2,TRBJ1-6,ASRAKQGVNSPLH
TRBV4-1,TRBJ2-1,ASSQEGSGRAGNEQF
TRBV30,TRBJ2-3,AWSAGTDTQY
TRBV7-9,TRBJ1-3,ASSRDRAAGNTIY
TRBV29-1,TRBJ2-3,SVDYLEGGQADTQY
TRBV29-1,TRBJ1-1,SVLKGVGNTEAF
TRBV7-9,TRBJ1-5,ASSLGQYSNQPQH
TRBV15,TRBJ2-5,ATSRQPQETQY
TRBV2,TRBJ2-3,ASSDSGGGDTQY
TRBV29-1,TRBJ2-1,SADRGIGDEQF
TRBV7-9,TRBJ2-3,ASSFSLRDTQY
TRBV2,TRBJ1-1,ASTQRWNTEAF
TRBV3-1/TRBV3-2,TRBJ2-1,ASSQEAGRQSYNEQF
TRBV7-9,TRBJ1-1,ASSLIMGLGDTEAF
TRBV5-5,TRBJ2-7,ASSFWDTAYEQY
TRBV6-6,TRBJ2-7,ASSDFGLAGSYEQY
TRBV3-1/TRBV3-2,TRBJ2-5,ASSQGRFEPQY
TRBV28,TRBJ1-5,ASSPSGDLWGQPQH
TRBV2,TRBJ2-1,ASRPPRGAVVHNEQF
TRBV9,TRBJ2-2,ASSPGVGAGELF
TRBV7-9,TRBJ2-1,ASSLGLAGVRGTYNEQF
TRBV9,TRBJ1-2,ASSVLGSGDYGYT
TRBV24-1,TRBJ2-1,ATRDSYNEQF
TRBV29-1,TRBJ2-3,SLTGLSTDTQY
TRBV2,TRBJ2-2,ASSVQGAGELF
TRBV24-1,TRBJ2-2,ATREGLAEGTGELF
TRBV6-4,TRBJ2-3,ASSDVYGLDTDTQY
TRBV7-9,TRBJ1-6,ASSSTVGGNSPLH
TRBV29-1,TRBJ1-1,SVGGGNGITEAF
TRBV5-1,TRBJ1-5,ASSPGGTGNQPQH
TRBV19,TRBJ1-3,ASSRGGGYSGNTIY
TRBV15,TRBJ1-5,ATSSGGQGPNQPQH
TRBV12-3/TRBV12-4,TRBJ2-7,ASTWIPGEQY